Sequencing of this T cell receptor beta chain was carried out in a study of blood T cell repertoires in COVID-19. Across the study: Researchers got acute and convalescent COVID-19 samples from the United States, Italy and Spain. Sources were T cells, B-cell-depleted T cells, or PBMCs; the material itself was cDNA or gDNA.

The V end lost 3 bases, the J end lost 6 bases, and 16 bases lay between the germline ends. CDR3 length: 14 residues. CDR1 SQVTM and CDR2 ANQGSEA come from the germline V gene. Authors' processing steps: Reference gene primer amplification in the assay estimated nucleated cell counts. The assay was immunoSEQ multiplex PCR, and TCRdb's table has in-frame clones only and misses some. The DNA gave D and trimming, while V, J and clone size come from that table. The sample consists of 150,000 to 200,000 clones, just over 90% of them appearing once. This sequence originates from a woman aged 55-69 years with COVID-19, enrolled during active disease. The rearrangement joins TRBV29-1 to TRBJ2-3, with D maybe TRBD2 (6 bases). Sequencing was performed on peripheral blood. CDR3 DNA sequence: TGCAGCGTTGATCACCGGCGGGGTTGGGATACGCAGTATTTT. Residues: CSVDHRRGWDTQYF.